One sample yielded the 2 T cell receptor beta chains listed below, sequenced in a study of blood T cell repertoires in COVID-19. Data came from immunoSEQ multiplex PCR; TCRdb stores just in-frame clones and leaves some out. The sample has some 150,000 clones; approximately 80% are singletons. The sample taken for sequencing was PBMCs or T cells enriched from blood (not recorded which). All receptors derive from a woman aged 40 to 50 who had recovered from COVID-19.

A single count supports this clone. The V and J genes are TRBV11-2 and TRBJ1-6; no clear D. The germline V gene encodes CDR1 SGHAT and CDR2 FQNNGV. The CDR3 is 15 amino acids. V was clipped by 0 bases and J by 12 bases, with 15 bases between them. The CDR3 loop reads CASSLESGPREPLHF. CDR3 coding DNA: TGTGCCAGCAGCTTAGAGAGTGGTCCTCGAGAACCCCTCCACTTT.

The rearrangement uses TRBV20-1 and TRBJ1-4, with D unresolved. Germline values: CDR1 DFQATT, CDR2 SNEGSKA (reference sequence). The CDR3 consists of 14 residues. Trimming removed 3 bases at V and 0 bases at J, with 8 bases between. CDR3 loop: CSASIPSTNEKLFF. Written as DNA, the CDR3 is TGCAGTGCTAGTATCCCCTCAACTAATGAAAAACTGTTTTTT.